This entry lists 20 T cell receptor beta chains sequenced from one sample in a study of cytomegalovirus exposure and HLA in healthy donors (dated 2017 in TCRdb). The library was made by the immunoSEQ multiplex PCR assay. A mixture of 60 forward primers for TCR Vbeta segments and 13 reverse primers for TCR Jbeta segments was used in the multiplex PCR. Here the immuneACCESS table is served through TCRdb, limited to in-frame sequences with V and J called. Missing clones are a known gap in these copies; in checked studies unresolved V genes cover under half, and the rest lacks a known reason. In all, the sample holds around 120,000 clones, and 65% to 90% of those were seen once. The ten top clones hold around 1.3% of the sample. The sample was PBMCs. The receptors here all came from a girl between 2 and 10 years old in good health and CMV-seronegative.

The rearrangement links TRBV7-3 to TRBJ2-1; D gene unclear. The CDR3 extends over 15 amino acids. The V and J ends lost 1 base and 0 bases respectively, with 7 bases between them. The germline V gene encodes CDR1 SGHTA and CDR2 FQGTGA. In DNA, the CDR3 is TGTGCCAGCAGCTTAATGGAGAGCTCCTACAATGAGCAGTTCTTC. Its translation: CASSLMESSYNEQFF.

The V call is TRBV27, the J call TRBJ1-1; TRBD1 is a possible D gene (5 bases). CDR3 length equals 14 residues. Germline-derived CDR1 and CDR2 are MNHEY and SMNVEV (reference sequence). V lost 5 bases, J lost 3 bases, and 13 bases lay in between. CDR3 sequence: CASSPLREDTEAFF. CDR3 in DNA: TGTGCCAGCAGTCCGCTCAGGGAGGACACTGAAGCTTTCTTT.

The rearrangement links TRBV15 to TRBJ2-1, with 9 nucleotides matching TRBD1. CDR3 length: 14 amino acids. After removal of 1 base from V and 5 bases from J, the junction contained 0 bases not matched to a gene. The germline V gene encodes CDR1 LNHNV and CDR2 YYDKDF (reference sequence). DNA of the CDR3: TGTGCCACCAGCAGAGGGACAGGGGACAATGAGCAGTTCTTC. Its protein is CATSRGTGDNEQFF.

There are a few counts of this clone. The chain recombines TRBV2 with TRBJ1-1; D gene ambiguous. CDR1 and CDR2 from the germline V gene are SNHLY and FYNNEI. CDR3 size: 12 residues. V lost 7 bases, J lost 1 base, and 7 bases lay in between. The CDR3 DNA sequence: TGTGCCAGCATGCCGGGGAACACTGAAGCTTTCTTT. Translation gives CASMPGNTEAFF.

The V call is TRBV25-1, the J call TRBJ1-2, with TRBD1 matching over 10 bases. The CDR3 is 14 residues long. Germline values: CDR1 MGHDK, CDR2 SYGVNS. Trimming removed 4 bases from V and 3 bases from J; junction bases left unmatched: 2. The CDR3 sequence: CASSVTGGDYGYTF. CDR3 DNA: TGTGCCAGCAGTGTGACAGGGGGCGACTATGGCTACACCTTC.

This clone showed up just once. CDR3 sequence: CASSPREAGLSGNTIYF. The CDR3 region has the DNA TGTGCCAGCTCACCCCGAGAGGCAGGACTAAGCGGAAACACCATATATTTT. V gene TRBV18 combines with J gene TRBJ1-3; D is ambiguous. Trimming left V 3 bases short and J 4 bases short, with 19 bases between. This CDR3 has 17 amino acids. CDR1 KGHSH and CDR2 LQKENI come from the germline V gene. The full variable domain, its missing parts supplied by reference TRBV18 and TRBJ1-3, is NAGVMQNPRHLVRRRGQEARLRCSPMKGHSHVYWYRQLPEEGLKFMVYLQKENIIDESGMPKERFSAEFPKEGPSILRIQQVVRGDSAAYFCASSPREAGLSGNTIYFGEGSWLTVV.

This sequence joins TRBV6-6 and TRBJ2-1; 9 bases map to TRBD2. CDR1 and CDR2 from the germline V gene are MNHNY and SVGAGI (reference sequence). This CDR3 is 15 amino acids long. Losses at the gene ends were 5 bases for V and 5 bases for J; bases not matched to a gene: 7. In nucleotides, the CDR3 is TGTGCCAGCAGTCCGACTAGCGGACTAAACAATGAGCAGTTCTTC. Amino acid sequence: CASSPTSGLNNEQFF.

The chain joins TRBV5-4 to TRBJ2-7; TRBD2 matches at 12 bases. J lost 4 bases, V lost 3 bases, and 2 bases had no gene match. The germline V gene has CDR1 SGHNT and CDR2 YYREEE (reference sequence). CDR3 length: 14 amino acids. The CDR3 nucleotides are TGTGCCAGCAGCTCTGGGACTAGCGGGTACGAGCAGTACTTC. This gives the protein CASSSGTSGYEQYF. The full variable domain, rest sourced from reference TRBV5-4 and TRBJ2-7, is ETGVTQSPTHLIKTRGQQVTLRCSSQSGHNTVSWYQQALGQGPQFIFQYYREEENGRGNFPPRFSGLQFPNYSSELNVNALELDDSALYLCASSSGTSGYEQYFGPGTRLTVT.

The V gene is TRBV29-1, the J gene TRBJ2-3; possible D gene TRBD2, 5 bases. Germline-derived CDR1 and CDR2 are SQVTM and ANQGSEA. The CDR3 has 15 amino acids. V lost 4 bases and J lost 2, with 16 bases in between. The chain's CDR3 is CSVASSGGVTDTQYF. CDR3 sequence (DNA): TGCAGCGTTGCTTCCAGCGGAGGAGTCACAGATACGCAGTATTTT.

The CDR3 protein is CASSLAPRGHTGELFF. The DNA of the CDR3 is TGTGCCAGCAGCTTAGCCCCCAGGGGACACACCGGGGAGCTGTTTTTT. This chain links TRBV7-2 with TRBJ2-2; maybe TRBD1 (6 bases). CDR1 SGHTA and CDR2 FQGNSA come from the germline V gene. V was shortened by 0 bases and J by 3 bases, with 11 bases between the two germline ends. The CDR3 is made up of 16 amino acids.

This rearrangement joins TRBV30 to TRBJ2-1; TRBD1 might be the D (6 bases). This CDR3 region has 13 residues. CDR1 GTSNPN and CDR2 SVGIG come from the germline V gene (reference sequence). V lost 4 bases and J 8 bases, leaving 15 bases between the germline ends. CDR3 DNA sequence: TGTGCCTGGAACATTGGGGGCCTGGATGAGCAGTTCTTC. This sequence encodes CAWNIGGLDEQFF. The full variable domain, its missing parts supplied by reference TRBV30 and TRBJ2-1, is SQTIHQWPATLVQPVGSPLSLECTVEGTSNPNLYWYRQAAGRGLQLLFYSVGIGQISSEVPQNLSASRPQDRQFILSSKKLLLSDSGFYLCAWNIGGLDEQFFGPGTRLTVL.

This clone was counted a single time. V usage is TRBV5-8 and J usage is TRBJ1-6; D possibly corresponds to TRBD1 (5 bases). This CDR3 spans 14 amino acids. Trimming removed 4 bases from V and 9 bases from J, with 14 bases in between. Germline values: CDR1 SGHTS, CDR2 YDEGEE. CDR3 sequence: CASSGRGVSSPLHF. The CDR3 coding sequence is TGTGCCAGCAGCGGCCGGGGGGTCTCTTCACCCCTCCACTTT.

The rearrangement uses TRBV6-6 and TRBJ2-7; D is possibly TRBD1 (5 bases). Trimming took off 6 bases at V and 4 bases at J, with 19 bases between the two ends. Germline V gene lookup returns CDR1 MNHNY and CDR2 SVGAGI (reference sequence). This CDR3 spans 15 amino acids. CDR3 sequence: CASSLLAGFKYEQYF. CDR3 bases: TGTGCCAGCAGCCTTCTCGCAGGGTTTAAGTACGAGCAGTACTTC.

The chain employs TRBV27 and TRBJ2-3; 10 nucleotides align to TRBD2. V lost 5 bases and J lost 3; bases outside the gene matches: 5. The CDR3 is 15 residues long. Germline values: CDR1 MNHEY, CDR2 SMNVEV (reference sequence). CDR3 bases: TGTGCCAGCAGTCTAGCTAGCGGGAGAACAGATACGCAGTATTTT. Encoded protein: CASSLASGRTDTQYF.

This chain connects TRBV7-2 to TRBJ2-1; D might be TRBD2 (6 bases). The germline V and J ends were trimmed by 3 bases and 10 bases, with 13 bases remaining between them. Germline V gene data show CDR1 as SGHTA and CDR2 as FQGNSA. This CDR3 has 13 residues. The DNA for the CDR3 is TGTGCCAGCAGCTTCACGGCCGCGGGAGAGCAGTTCTTC. It translates to CASSFTAAGEQFF.

This clone was detected only a few times. The rearrangement links TRBV2 to TRBJ2-7, with D perhaps matching TRBD1 (6 bases). The CDR3 consists of 15 residues. In germline, CDR1 is SNHLY, CDR2 FYNNEI. Trimming removed 3 bases from V and 4 bases from J, with 16 bases in between. CDR3 amino acids: CASSDSGEPSYEQYF. The DNA of the CDR3 is TGTGCCAGCAGTGATTCAGGGGAACCTTCGTACGAGCAGTACTTC. Full variable domain (outside the CDR3, taken from reference TRBV2 and TRBJ2-7): EPEVTQTPSHQVTQMGQEVILRCVPISNHLYFYWYRQILGQKVEFLVSFYNNEISEKSEIFDDQFSVERPDGSNFTLKIRSTKLEDSAMYFCASSDSGEPSYEQYFGPGTRLTVT.

CDR3 sequence (DNA): TGCGCCAGCAAAACGGGACTAGCCAGAAAAGAGACCCAGTACTTC. Protein sequence: CASKTGLARKETQYF. The chain uses TRBV4-1 and TRBJ2-5; 9 positions match TRBD2. The germline V gene has CDR1 MGHRA and CDR2 YSYEKL. CDR3 length: 15 residues. Trimming at V came to 7 bases and at J to 3 bases, leaving 9 bases not matched to a gene.

The CDR3 DNA reads as TGTGCCAGCAGTGAATCCCCTCCAGGGACAGGGATCAATGAGCAGTTCTTC. It yields the protein CASSESPPGTGINEQFF. V is TRBV6-4 and J is TRBJ2-1, with 9 bases fitting TRBD1. The V segment lost 3 bases and the J segment 6 bases; nucleotides outside the gene matches: 12. The CDR3 runs 17 residues. From germline, CDR1 is MRHNA and CDR2 SNTAGT.

The chain couples TRBV27 to TRBJ2-1; 7 nucleotides align to TRBD2. Germline CDR1 MNHEY, CDR2 SMNVEV (reference sequence). The CDR3 runs to 16 residues. With V trimmed by 2 bases and J by 0 bases, 4 bases remained unmatched. Here the CDR3 DNA reads TGTGCCAGCAGTTTACCCCCTAGCGGCTCCTACAATGAGCAGTTCTTC. It codes for CASSLPPSGSYNEQFF.

V gene TRBV28 combines with J gene TRBJ2-7; TRBD2 matches at 11 bases. With 3 bases clipped from V and 2 bases from J, the junction kept 3 bases outside the gene matches. The CDR3 has 15 amino acids. CDR1 is MDHEN, CDR2 SYDVKM, per germline. The CDR3 DNA reads as TGTGCCAGCAGTTTTACTAGCGGGAGTACCTACGAGCAGTACTTC. Translating gives CASSFTSGSTYEQYF. The full variable domain, in which reference TRBV28 and TRBJ2-7 provide the parts outside the CDR3, is DVKVTQSSRYLVKRTGEKVFLECVQDMDHENMFWYRQDPGLGLRLIYFSYDVKMKEKGDIPEGYSVSREKKERFSLILESASTNQTSMYLCASSFTSGSTYEQYFGPGTRLTVT.